This TCR beta chain was profiled in a study of blood T cell repertoires in COVID-19. Study-level information: Samples came from the United States, Italy and Spain, spanning acute and convalescent COVID-19. The analysed material was cDNA or gDNA that came from T cells, B-cell-depleted T cells, or PBMCs.

Per the study methods: From reference gene primer amplification, estimates of nucleated cell counts were derived. Assay: immunoSEQ multiplex PCR; the TCRdb copy retains only in-frame clones and omits some. The V and J calls and clone size come from that table; D and trimming were worked out from the DNA. The data hold roughly 180,000 clones, with about 85% observed a single time. V was shortened by 7 bases and J by 6 bases, with 21 bases between the two germline ends. The CDR3 loop spans 14 amino acids. Looked up from germline, CDR1 is SQVTM and CDR2 is ANQGSEA. Seattle-derived patients entered the study during active infection and were followed longitudinally.

Sequenced sample: peripheral blood. The TCR was taken from a man older than 75 with COVID-19, enrolled during active disease. The chain is built from TRBV29-1 and TRBJ1-2; weak D call: TRBD1 (5 bases). CDR3 region: CSALLASGLNGYTF. The CDR3 DNA follows: TGCAGCGCGTTGTTGGCTTCAGGGTTAAATGGCTACACCTTC.